The sequence of this T cell receptor beta chain was determined in a study of CD8+ T cells in alopecia areata. In the study overall: Treated patients received oral tofacitinib, 5 to 10 mg twice daily.

In each case, RNA was isolated and then reverse transcribed into cDNA as the sequencing template. Repertoires were generated with immunoSEQ multiplex PCR, while TCRdb's copy carries only in-frame clones and drops some. Of fewer than 100,000 clones in the sample, about 71% were seen once. The treatment denotes: oral pan-JAK inhibitor, 5-10 mg twice daily. The CDR3 loop spans 11 amino acids. The V gene lost 8 bases and the J gene lost 2 bases, with 7 bases spanning the gap. Germline V gene data show CDR1 as MGHRA and CDR2 as YSYEKL. General observations from the study: Sequencing of scalp samples also captures resident alphabeta T cells of normal skin. Tofacitinib delivered significant drops in scalp clonality and in expanded CD8+ clones among the top 100. Lesional scalp displayed greater clonality than normal scalp, most notably in alopecia totalis/universalis.

Comment on this clone: Its antigen remains unknown.

This sample comprised CD8+ T cells sorted from blood, obtained around week 42, from a patient treated with tofacitinib. The receptor was derived from a human donor with alopecia areata. This chain connects TRBV4-1 to TRBJ2-7; D call uncertain. The chain's CDR3 is CASGVAYEQYF. The DNA of the CDR3 is TGCGCCAGCGGGGTCGCCTACGAGCAGTACTTC.